These 4 T cell receptor beta chains share one sample of origin, sequenced in a study of blood T cell repertoires in COVID-19. The protocol was immunoSEQ multiplex PCR, while the TCRdb copy is restricted to in-frame clones and leaves out a portion. The repertoire holds 190,000 or so clones, with around 80% as singletons. Input material: peripheral blood. These receptors were obtained from a woman of 80 years or more with COVID-19, enrolled during active disease.

This clone was detected only once. This sequence joins TRBV2 and TRBJ2-7, with 9 bases that match TRBD2. CDR1 SNHLY and CDR2 FYNNEI come from the germline V gene. The junction had 8 bases not matched to a gene; V was cut back by 2 bases and J by 6 bases. The CDR3 is 15 residues long. The CDR3 bases are TGTGCCAGCAGTGAATGGGGCGGGGGGGATTTCGAGCAGTACTTC. Encoded protein: CASSEWGGGDFEQYF.

V is TRBV7-9 and J is TRBJ2-1, with TRBD2 identical over 11 bases. The V gene end was trimmed by 5 bases and the J gene end by 6 bases; junction bases not matched to a gene: 6. The CDR3 runs 15 residues. Germline V gives CDR1 SEHNR, CDR2 FQNEAQ (reference sequence). The CDR3 spells CASSAVLAGANEQFF. CDR3 DNA: TGTGCCAGCAGCGCAGTACTAGCGGGAGCCAATGAGCAGTTCTTC.

The chain combines TRBV6-2 or TRBV6-3 with TRBJ2-1; 12 nucleotides agree with TRBD2. The CDR3 is made up of 17 amino acids. The germline CDR1 and CDR2 sequences are MNHEY and SVGEGT. Trimming removed 4 bases from V and 10 bases from J; junction bases left unmatched: 14. The CDR3 is CASSSTSSSGGALEQFF. The DNA for the CDR3 is TGTGCCAGCAGTTCGACTTCTTCTAGCGGGGGGGCCTTGGAGCAGTTCTTC.

V gene TRBV6-5 combines with J gene TRBJ2-1; TRBD2 might be the D (6 bases). Germline CDR1 is MNHEY and CDR2 is SVGAGI. Trimming shortened V by 0 bases and J by 10 bases, and 10 bases separated the two germline ends. The CDR3 length is 13 residues. The chain's CDR3 is CASSYSWTTEQFF. The CDR3 bases are TGTGCCAGCAGTTACTCGTGGACTACCGAGCAGTTCTTC.